Following are 8 T cell receptor beta chains from one sample sequenced in a study of cytomegalovirus exposure and HLA in healthy donors. Primers included in the PCR were 60 Vbeta and 13 Jbeta primers. Profiling relied on immunoSEQ multiplex PCR, and the TCRdb table lists in-frame clones only, not all of them. The sample records about 250,000 clones, roughly 80% being singletons. The sample consisted of PBMCs. Receptors were obtained from a girl aged 2 to 9 in good health and CMV-seronegative.

This clone was picked up a small number of times. The genes are TRBV4-1 and TRBJ2-1; TRBD2 matches at 11 bases. Trimming took 2 bases from V and 4 from J; bases not matched to a gene: 4. Per the germline V gene, CDR1 is MGHRA and CDR2 is YSYEKL. CDR3 size: 16 residues. The DNA of the CDR3 is TGCGCCAGCAGCCAACTAAGACTAGCGGGGTACAATGAGCAGTTCTTC. It translates to CASSQLRLAGYNEQFF.

This sequence joins TRBV6-4 and TRBJ2-3; the match to TRBD2 covers 7 bases. J lost 0 bases, V lost 10 bases, and 7 bases had no gene match. Germline CDR1 is MRHNA and CDR2 is SNTAGT. The CDR3 contains 14 residues. CDR3 DNA sequence: TGTGCCACCTCTAGCGGAGGAAGCACAGATACGCAGTATTTT. It encodes CATSSGGSTDTQYF.

The chain carries TRBV5-6 and TRBJ2-7, with TRBD2 matching 7 bases. The CDR3 is 13 residues long. Germline assignment: CDR1 SGHDT and CDR2 YYEEEE. The trim removed 3 bases at V and 4 bases at J, leaving 4 bases unmatched. The CDR3 region is CASSSGGSYEQYF. CDR3 nucleotides: TGTGCCAGCAGCTCGGGAGGTAGTTACGAGCAGTACTTC. Full variable domain (remainder filled in from reference TRBV5-6 and TRBJ2-7): DAGVTQSPTHLIKTRGQQVTLRCSPKSGHDTVSWYQQALGQGPQFIFQYYEEEERQRGNFPDRFSGHQFPNYSSELNVNALLLGDSALYLCASSSGGSYEQYFGPGTRLTVT.

This chain links TRBV30 with TRBJ2-3; 10 nucleotides match TRBD2. The V and J ends lost 2 bases and 6 bases, in that order; junction bases with no gene match: 2. Germline-derived CDR1 and CDR2 are GTSNPN and SVGIG (reference sequence). The CDR3 extends over 13 amino acids. CDR3 bases: TGTGCCTGGAGTAGTAGCGGGGGGGATACGCAGTATTTT. Its translation is CAWSSSGGDTQYF.

CDR3 amino acids: CAWSTSGVPSYNEQFF. CDR3 nucleotides: TGTGCCTGGTCGACTAGCGGGGTCCCCTCCTACAATGAGCAGTTCTTC. The chain has TRBV30 and TRBJ2-1, with TRBD2 matching over 11 bases. The trim removed 5 bases at V and 0 bases at J, leaving 6 bases unmatched. Germline lookup yields CDR1 GTSNPN and CDR2 SVGIG (reference sequence). The CDR3 covers 16 residues.

The sample holds a few counts of this clone. J is TRBJ2-3 and V is TRBV6-5; no definite D call. Germline CDR1 reads MNHEY; CDR2 reads SVGAGI. The CDR3 covers 15 residues. The V end lost 0 bases, the J end lost 2 bases, and 9 bases lay between the germline ends. The DNA for the CDR3 is TGTGCCAGCAGTTACTCCAGATCCTTCACAGATACGCAGTATTTT. Translated, it gives CASSYSRSFTDTQYF.

This sequence joins TRBV6-5 and TRBJ1-5; D uncertain. Trimming stripped 5 bases from V and 1 base from J, with 12 bases between. CDR3 length: 15 residues. Germline CDR1 is MNHEY and CDR2 is SVGAGI. The CDR3 sequence is CASSQVFGSNQPQHF. The CDR3 DNA reads TGTGCCAGCAGTCAGGTATTTGGGAGCAATCAGCCCCAGCATTTT.

The chain recombines TRBV19 with TRBJ1-2; TRBD1 aligns across 7 bases. The CDR3 consists of 16 residues. Trimming cost V 5 bases and J 1 base; bases outside gene matches: 10. The germline CDR1 and CDR2 sequences are LNHDA and SQIVND (reference sequence). CDR3 coding DNA: TGTGCCAGTAGTCCCGAGACAGGGAGGTTTAACTATGGCTACACCTTC. Translated, it gives CASSPETGRFNYGYTF.